This is a list of T cell receptor beta chains from one sample in a study of breast tumors, draining lymph nodes, adjacent tissues. TCRdb re-derived calls from the multiplex PCR reads in MiXCR, one entry per CDR3 protein. This table has 200,000 to 300,000 distinct CDR3 sequences, 30% to 35% appearing once. Sequencing was carried out using axillary lymph node tissue. Source of these receptors: a female donor with breast cancer. Some clones in this sample may be carry-over from other donors' samples. CDR3s include the opening cysteine and the closing phenylalanine or tryptophan. The D gene is left open where the match is weak. Rows may omit the clone size; those that give it use once, few, many or a size class.

D gene: TRBD1
CDR3 length: 14
V gene: TRBV27
J gene: TRBJ1-2
clone size: many
CDR3 protein: CASKRDRDNYGYTF
CDR3 DNA: TGTGCCAGCAAACGGGACAGGGATAACTATGGCTACACCTTC

D gene: TRBD2
CDR3 length: 13
V gene: TRBV28
J gene: TRBJ2-7
clone size: .
CDR3 protein: CASITRSSGEQYF
CDR3 DNA: TGTGCCAGCATTACGAGGAGTAGCGGGGAGCAGTACTTC

D gene: .
CDR3 length: 14
V gene: TRBV12-3/TRBV12-4
J gene: TRBJ1-2
clone size: many
CDR3 protein: CASSFGQRNYGYTF
CDR3 DNA: TGTGCCAGCAGCTTCGGTCAACGGAACTATGGCTACACCTTC

D gene: TRBD2
CDR3 length: 18
V gene: TRBV20-1
J gene: TRBJ2-5
clone size: many
CDR3 protein: CSAWAYRGREGRRETQYF
CDR3 DNA: TGCAGTGCTTGGGCCTATCGAGGGCGGGAGGGCCGGAGAGAGACCCAGTACTTC

D gene: TRBD1
CDR3 length: 16
V gene: TRBV4-1
J gene: TRBJ2-1
clone size: many
CDR3 protein: CASRPPGQGASNEQFF
CDR3 DNA: TGCGCCAGCAGACCTCCGGGACAGGGGGCGTCAAATGAGCAGTTCTTC

D gene: .
CDR3 length: 16
V gene: TRBV2
J gene: TRBJ1-3
clone size: many
CDR3 protein: CASSDSRALTGNTIYF
CDR3 DNA: TGTGCCAGCAGTGATTCACGGGCCCTAACTGGAAACACCATATATTTT

D gene: .
CDR3 length: 11
V gene: TRBV6-1
J gene: TRBJ2-4
clone size: few
CDR3 protein: CASSEGYGQYF
CDR3 DNA: TGTGCCAGCAGTGAAGGTTATGGTCAGTACTTC

D gene: TRBD2
CDR3 length: 16
V gene: TRBV9
J gene: TRBJ2-5
clone size: many
CDR3 protein: CASSVEPSGRGETQYF
CDR3 DNA: TGTGCCAGCAGCGTAGAGCCTAGCGGGAGAGGGGAGACCCAGTACTTC

D gene: TRBD1
CDR3 length: 17
V gene: TRBV10-3
J gene: TRBJ2-7
clone size: many
CDR3 protein: CAISESVGGDRVYEQYF
CDR3 DNA: TGTGCCATCAGTGAGTCGGTTGGAGGGGACAGGGTCTACGAGCAGTACTTC

D gene: .
CDR3 length: 19
V gene: TRBV4-1
J gene: TRBJ2-2
clone size: .
CDR3 protein: CASSHLVGGTGKFTGELFF
CDR3 DNA: TGCGCCAGCAGCCACCTAGTAGGGGGAACAGGGAAGTTCACCGGGGAGCTGTTTTTT

D gene: .
CDR3 length: 14
V gene: TRBV9
J gene: TRBJ2-2
clone size: many
CDR3 protein: CASSVNPDTGELFF
CDR3 DNA: TGTGCCAGCAGCGTCAACCCGGACACCGGGGAGCTGTTTTTT

D gene: TRBD1
CDR3 length: 13
V gene: TRBV20-1
J gene: TRBJ1-6
clone size: .
CDR3 protein: CSVRGQGSSPLHF
CDR3 DNA: TGCAGTGTCAGGGGACAGGGAAGTTCACCCCTCCACTTT

D gene: .
CDR3 length: 15
V gene: TRBV19
J gene: TRBJ1-1
clone size: .
CDR3 protein: CASSIFPQPNTEAFF
CDR3 DNA: TGTGCCAGTAGTATATTCCCTCAGCCGAACACTGAAGCTTTCTTT

D gene: .
CDR3 length: 13
V gene: TRBV6-2/TRBV6-3
J gene: TRBJ1-1
clone size: once
CDR3 protein: CASRTKLNTEAFF
CDR3 DNA: TGTGCCAGCAGGACGAAACTGAACACTGAAGCTTTCTTT

D gene: .
CDR3 length: 13
V gene: TRBV10-1
J gene: TRBJ2-2
clone size: many
CDR3 protein: CASSARNTGELFF
CDR3 DNA: TGCGCCAGCAGTGCGCGGAACACCGGGGAGCTGTTTTTT

D gene: .
CDR3 length: 12
V gene: TRBV29-1
J gene: TRBJ1-5
clone size: .
CDR3 protein: CSLDYSNQPQHF
CDR3 DNA: TGCAGCTTAGATTATAGCAATCAGCCCCAGCATTTT

D gene: .
CDR3 length: 16
V gene: TRBV19
J gene: TRBJ1-2
clone size: many
CDR3 protein: CASSTPYKADNYGYTF
CDR3 DNA: TGTGCCAGTAGCACCCCGTACAAAGCCGATAACTATGGCTACACCTTC

D gene: TRBD1
CDR3 length: 15
V gene: TRBV19
J gene: TRBJ2-1
clone size: many
CDR3 protein: CASTKQGGSYNEQFF
CDR3 DNA: TGTGCCAGCACGAAACAGGGGGGCTCCTACAATGAGCAGTTCTTC

D gene: .
CDR3 length: 15
V gene: TRBV15
J gene: TRBJ2-3
clone size: .
CDR3 protein: CATSSFGQITDTQYF
CDR3 DNA: TGTGCCACCAGCAGCTTCGGACAGATCACAGATACGCAGTATTTT

D gene: TRBD1
CDR3 length: 15
V gene: TRBV10-3
J gene: TRBJ1-1
clone size: .
CDR3 protein: CAISVSGQGTSEAFF
CDR3 DNA: TGTGCCATCAGTGTTAGTGGACAGGGGACTTCCGAAGCTTTCTTT

D gene: .
CDR3 length: 13
V gene: TRBV6-6
J gene: TRBJ2-7
clone size: many
CDR3 protein: CASSSSLYYEQYF
CDR3 DNA: TGTGCCAGCAGTTCCTCGCTGTACTACGAGCAGTACTTC

D gene: .
CDR3 length: 13
V gene: TRBV7-6
J gene: TRBJ2-2
clone size: many
CDR3 protein: CASSFSQTGELFF
CDR3 DNA: TGTGCCAGCAGCTTTTCTCAGACCGGGGAGCTGTTTTTT

D gene: TRBD2
CDR3 length: 16
V gene: TRBV12-3/TRBV12-4
J gene: TRBJ2-1
clone size: few
CDR3 protein: CASSPPWGRASGEQFF
CDR3 DNA: TGTGCCAGCAGTCCCCCATGGGGGAGGGCCTCCGGTGAGCAGTTCTTC

D gene: .
CDR3 length: 13
V gene: TRBV10-3
J gene: TRBJ1-1
clone size: .
CDR3 protein: CASSEQRITEAFF
CDR3 DNA: TGTGCCAGCAGTGAACAAAGGATCACTGAAGCTTTCTTT

D gene: .
CDR3 length: 15
V gene: TRBV10-3
J gene: TRBJ2-2
clone size: many
CDR3 protein: CAISQAKLNTGELFF
CDR3 DNA: TGTGCCATCAGTCAGGCTAAACTGAACACCGGGGAGCTGTTTTTT

D gene: .
CDR3 length: 13
V gene: TRBV19
J gene: TRBJ1-4
clone size: many
CDR3 protein: CASSIDGLRKLFF
CDR3 DNA: TGTGCCAGTAGTATAGACGGCCTTCGGAAACTGTTTTTT

D gene: .
CDR3 length: 15
V gene: TRBV5-6
J gene: TRBJ1-2
clone size: many
CDR3 protein: CASSLEKVESYGYTF
CDR3 DNA: TGTGCCAGCAGCTTGGAGAAGGTGGAATCCTATGGCTACACCTTC

D gene: TRBD1
CDR3 length: 14
V gene: TRBV7-7
J gene: TRBJ2-7
clone size: .
CDR3 protein: CARDPGTANYEQYF
CDR3 DNA: TGTGCTAGAGACCCCGGGACAGCAAACTACGAGCAGTACTTC

D gene: .
CDR3 length: 14
V gene: TRBV27
J gene: TRBJ2-7
clone size: .
CDR3 protein: CASSLSIGRHEQYF
CDR3 DNA: TGTGCCAGCAGTTTATCGATCGGGAGACATGAGCAGTACTTC

D gene: .
CDR3 length: 14
V gene: TRBV29-1
J gene: TRBJ2-1
clone size: many
CDR3 protein: CSAEGQVRYNEQFF
CDR3 DNA: TGCAGCGCTGAGGGACAAGTACGTTACAATGAGCAGTTCTTC

D gene: .
CDR3 length: 17
V gene: TRBV6-5
J gene: TRBJ1-6
clone size: .
CDR3 protein: CATPLISRSSYNSPLHF
CDR3 DNA: TGTGCCACACCATTAATCTCCAGGAGCTCCTATAATTCACCCCTCCACTTT

D gene: TRBD2
CDR3 length: 12
V gene: TRBV12-5
J gene: TRBJ2-7
clone size: .
CDR3 protein: CASGGRAYEQYF
CDR3 DNA: TGTGCTAGTGGCGGGAGGGCCTACGAGCAGTACTTC

D gene: .
CDR3 length: 14
V gene: TRBV3-2
J gene: TRBJ1-5
clone size: .
CDR3 protein: CASSQQAINQPQHF
CDR3 DNA: TGTGCCAGCAGCCAGCAGGCAATAAATCAGCCCCAGCATTTT

D gene: TRBD1
CDR3 length: 15
V gene: TRBV4-1
J gene: TRBJ1-4
clone size: .
CDR3 protein: CASSQEDRDRVRPFF
CDR3 DNA: TGCGCCAGCAGCCAAGAGGACCGGGACAGGGTTAGACCGTTTTTT

D gene: .
CDR3 length: 16
V gene: TRBV3-1
J gene: TRBJ1-5
clone size: .
CDR3 protein: CASSQDQGLSNQPQHF
CDR3 DNA: TGTGCCAGCAGCCAAGATCAAGGTCTTAGCAATCAGCCCCAGCATTTT

D gene: .
CDR3 length: 14
V gene: TRBV20-1
J gene: TRBJ1-5
clone size: many
CDR3 protein: CSAEGRTNTQPQHF
CDR3 DNA: TGCAGTGCTGAAGGCAGGACTAACACTCAGCCCCAGCATTTT

D gene: TRBD1
CDR3 length: 12
V gene: TRBV6-5
J gene: TRBJ1-2
clone size: many
CDR3 protein: CAIGQARYGYTF
CDR3 DNA: TGTGCCATTGGACAGGCACGCTATGGCTACACCTTC

D gene: TRBD1
CDR3 length: 16
V gene: TRBV4-2
J gene: TRBJ2-2
clone size: many
CDR3 protein: CASSQPGQGGTGELFF
CDR3 DNA: TGTGCCAGCAGCCAACCGGGACAGGGCGGCACCGGGGAGCTGTTTTTT

D gene: TRBD1
CDR3 length: 16
V gene: TRBV6-5
J gene: TRBJ2-3
clone size: many
CDR3 protein: CASSSSQGAGTDTQYF
CDR3 DNA: TGTGCCAGCAGTTCATCCCAGGGGGCAGGCACAGATACGCAGTATTTT

D gene: .
CDR3 length: 17
V gene: TRBV19
J gene: TRBJ1-5
clone size: many
CDR3 protein: CASSRGAAGVSPQPQHF
CDR3 DNA: TGTGCCAGTAGTCGGGGGGCCGCGGGGGTAAGCCCCCAGCCCCAGCATTTT

D gene: TRBD2
CDR3 length: 15
V gene: TRBV2
J gene: TRBJ2-5
clone size: .
CDR3 protein: CASGTSRTPRETQYF
CDR3 DNA: TGTGCCAGCGGGACTAGCAGGACCCCACGAGAGACCCAGTACTTC

D gene: .
CDR3 length: 14
V gene: TRBV3-1
J gene: TRBJ2-1
clone size: .
CDR3 protein: CASSQVGRKDEQFF
CDR3 DNA: TGTGCCAGCAGCCAAGTCGGTCGGAAGGATGAGCAGTTCTTC

D gene: .
CDR3 length: 15
V gene: TRBV9
J gene: TRBJ1-2
clone size: many
CDR3 protein: CASSESSGTVYGYTF
CDR3 DNA: TGTGCCAGCAGCGAGAGTTCCGGGACGGTCTATGGCTACACCTTC

D gene: .
CDR3 length: 16
V gene: TRBV15
J gene: TRBJ1-6
clone size: .
CDR3 protein: CATSSLDSPLNSPLHF
CDR3 DNA: TGTGCCACCAGCAGTTTGGACAGCCCCCTAAATTCACCCCTCCACTTT

D gene: TRBD2
CDR3 length: 16
V gene: TRBV11-2
J gene: TRBJ2-1
clone size: many
CDR3 protein: CASSLLSGWNYNEQFF
CDR3 DNA: TGTGCCAGCAGCTTACTTAGCGGGTGGAACTACAATGAGCAGTTCTTC

D gene: .
CDR3 length: 16
V gene: TRBV15
J gene: TRBJ2-7
clone size: many
CDR3 protein: CATSRDRRAGTYEQYF
CDR3 DNA: TGTGCCACCAGCAGAGATCGTAGGGCAGGAACCTACGAGCAGTACTTC

D gene: TRBD2
CDR3 length: 15
V gene: TRBV10-3
J gene: TRBJ2-1
clone size: .
CDR3 protein: CAISAGGSTYNEQFF
CDR3 DNA: TGTGCCATCAGTGCGGGCGGGAGTACCTACAATGAGCAGTTCTTC

D gene: TRBD2
CDR3 length: 13
V gene: TRBV12-3/TRBV12-4
J gene: TRBJ2-7
clone size: .
CDR3 protein: CASRNAGAYEQYF
CDR3 DNA: TGTGCCAGCAGGAACGCGGGGGCCTACGAGCAGTACTTC

D gene: .
CDR3 length: 14
V gene: TRBV9
J gene: TRBJ2-5
clone size: many
CDR3 protein: CASSVGWGEETQSF
CDR3 DNA: TGTGCCAGCAGCGTAGGTTGGGGCGAGGAGACCCAGTCCTTC

D gene: TRBD1
CDR3 length: 15
V gene: TRBV19
J gene: TRBJ1-2
clone size: many
CDR3 protein: CASSGNRGREDGYTF
CDR3 DNA: TGTGCCAGTAGTGGAAACAGGGGTCGGGAGGATGGCTACACCTTC

D gene: TRBD1
CDR3 length: 16
V gene: TRBV7-8
J gene: TRBJ1-2
clone size: many
CDR3 protein: CASSFRQGVLNYGYTF
CDR3 DNA: TGTGCCAGCAGCTTCCGACAGGGGGTCCTAAACTATGGCTACACCTTC

D gene: .
CDR3 length: 13
V gene: TRBV4-3
J gene: TRBJ1-2
clone size: many
CDR3 protein: CASSQRVFYGYTF
CDR3 DNA: TGCGCCAGCAGCCAAAGAGTTTTCTATGGCTACACCTTC

D gene: .
CDR3 length: 14
V gene: TRBV19
J gene: TRBJ1-4
clone size: .
CDR3 protein: CATRYRTTNEKQFF
CDR3 DNA: TGTGCCACTAGATATAGGACAACTAATGAAAAACAGTTTTTC

D gene: .
CDR3 length: 15
V gene: TRBV27
J gene: TRBJ2-7
clone size: many
CDR3 protein: CASNPGGANSYEQYF
CDR3 DNA: TGTGCCAGCAACCCCGGCGGAGCGAACTCCTACGAGCAGTACTTC

D gene: .
CDR3 length: 15
V gene: TRBV7-3
J gene: TRBJ2-5
clone size: once
CDR3 protein: CASSPSLGYQETQYF
CDR3 DNA: TGTGCCAGCAGCCCCTCGTTGGGGTACCAAGAGACCCAGTACTTC

D gene: .
CDR3 length: 16
V gene: TRBV20-1
J gene: TRBJ2-2
clone size: many
CDR3 protein: CSARVSGRANTGELFF
CDR3 DNA: TGCAGTGCTAGAGTCTCAGGACGGGCGAACACCGGGGAGCTGTTTTTT

D gene: .
CDR3 length: 14
V gene: TRBV30
J gene: TRBJ2-3
clone size: few
CDR3 protein: CAGRDTLSTDTQYF
CDR3 DNA: TGTGCCGGTCGGGACACCCTAAGCACAGATACGCAGTATTTT

D gene: TRBD1
CDR3 length: 15
V gene: TRBV10-1
J gene: TRBJ2-1
clone size: many
CDR3 protein: CASSSDRGSYNEQFF
CDR3 DNA: TGCGCCAGCAGTTCTGACAGGGGATCCTACAATGAGCAGTTCTTC

D gene: .
CDR3 length: 15
V gene: TRBV28
J gene: TRBJ1-1
clone size: .
CDR3 protein: CASSNRAHRNTEASF
CDR3 DNA: TGTGCCAGCAGCAACAGGGCCCACAGGAACACTGAAGCTTCCTTT

D gene: .
CDR3 length: 17
V gene: TRBV28
J gene: TRBJ2-6
clone size: .
CDR3 protein: CASKETRPFSGANVLTF
CDR3 DNA: TGTGCCAGCAAGGAGACAAGGCCCTTCTCTGGGGCCAACGTCCTGACTTTC